This is a list of T cell receptor beta chains from one sample in a study of blood T cells in healthy people across ages. MiXCR, applied by TCRdb to the 5' RACE reads, yields one record per CDR3 protein. In the table there are around 1.1 million distinct CDR3 sequences, approximately 38% of which are singletons. Material: blood. These receptor sequences come from a man between 18 and 35 years old in good health. Each CDR3 is given with its conserved first and last residue. Each record gives: D gene, CDR3 length, V gene, J gene, clone size, CDR3 DNA, CDR3 protein. D genes are given only for firm matches. Size is stated for part of the rows, as once, few or many counts, or as a class when the clone is expanded.

-	16	TRBV11-2	TRBJ2-1	few	TGTGCCAGCAGCTCACAACAGGGTATGCGAGGCAATGAGCAGTTCTTC	CASSSQQGMRGNEQFF
TRBD1	15	TRBV25-1	TRBJ1-2	few	TGTGCCAGCAGTTCCTCCACAGGGGGGTCCTATGGCTACACCTTC	CASSSSTGGSYGYTF
-	15	TRBV12-3/TRBV12-4	TRBJ2-7	-	TGTACCAGCAGTTTGGGACAACTCCTATCCTACGAGCAGTACTTC	CTSSLGQLLSYEQYF
-	15	TRBV7-2	TRBJ2-7	-	TGTGCCAGCGCCTTTGAACAGGGAAGGATCTACGAGCAGTACTTC	CASAFEQGRIYEQYF
TRBD1	11	TRBV29-1	TRBJ1-1	few	TGCAGCGGGTCAGGGGGAACTGAAGCTTTCTTT	CSGSGGTEAFF
-	17	TRBV6-6	TRBJ2-3	few	TGTGCCAGCAGTTACCCTACGGACATCGGGGGCACAGATACGCAGTATTTT	CASSYPTDIGGTDTQYF
-	12	TRBV15	TRBJ1-1	few	TGTGCCACCAGCAGCGGGGGGTATCGCGCTTTCTTT	CATSSGGYRAFF
-	14	TRBV6-2/TRBV6-3	TRBJ2-4	few	TGTGCCAGCACCCGGCCGGCTCAAAAAAACATTCAGTACTTC	CASTRPAQKNIQYF
-	19	TRBV7-9	TRBJ1-4	few	TGTGCCAGCAGCCATATAATTAGCCCGTTTGGCAGCACATATGGAAAACTGTTTTTT	CASSHIISPFGSTYGKLFF
-	13	TRBV20-1	TRBJ1-6	-	TGCAGTGCTGAGCCCAGGGTAAACTCACCCCTCCACTTT	CSAEPRVNSPLHF
-	14	TRBV6-2/TRBV6-3	TRBJ2-1	many	TGTGCCAGCAGAAGGACGGGGACCTACAATGAGCAGTTCTTC	CASRRTGTYNEQFF
-	16	TRBV12-5	TRBJ2-3	-	TGTGCTAGTGGTTTGGTACAGGACTCTTCCACAGATACGCAGTATTTT	CASGLVQDSSTDTQYF
-	12	TRBV20-1	TRBJ1-2	few	TGCAGTGCGCCGGCGGTGGGTCCAGGCTACACCTTC	CSAPAVGPGYTF
-	15	TRBV25-1	TRBJ2-3	-	TGTGCCAGCAGTGAGATTGGGACAACAGGAAATACGCAGTATTTT	CASSEIGTTGNTQYF
TRBD1	15	TRBV5-1	TRBJ2-5	few	TGCGCCAGCAGCCCCAACGGACAGGGTCAAGAGACCCAGTACTTC	CASSPNGQGQETQYF
-	15	TRBV3-1	TRBJ1-1	-	TGTGCCAGCAGCCAAGGGACGGCTGGGGTCACTGAAGCTTTCTTT	CASSQGTAGVTEAFF
TRBD2	13	TRBV29-1	TRBJ2-7	-	TGCAGCGTTGGACTAGCGGGAGGAATCGAGCAGTACTTC	CSVGLAGGIEQYF
-	14	TRBV20-1	TRBJ2-1	few	TGCAGTGCTAGTAGGGGGGATCCTTTAAATGAGCAGTTCTTC	CSASRGDPLNEQFF
-	13	TRBV25-1	TRBJ1-6	once	TGTGCATCTCGGCAGGGGCAAAATTCACCCCTCCACTTT	CASRQGQNSPLHF
-	13	TRBV7-9	TRBJ2-2	-	TGTGCCAGCAGCTTTAGACCCACCGGGGAGCTGTTTTTT	CASSFRPTGELFF
-	16	TRBV6-2/TRBV6-3	TRBJ2-5	-	TGTGCCAGCAGTCCCCCCAGCGACGGAGTAAAAGAGACCCAGTACTTC	CASSPPSDGVKETQYF
TRBD1	16	TRBV10-3	TRBJ2-3	-	TGTGCCATCAGTGAGTTGGGCAGGGGGCTAAGAGATACGCAGTATTTT	CAISELGRGLRDTQYF
-	14	TRBV9	TRBJ2-5	-	TGTGCCAGCAGCGTAGAGTCCGGCCAAGAGACCCAGTACTTC	CASSVESGQETQYF
-	14	TRBV7-2	TRBJ2-1	-	TGTGCCAGCAGCTTAGAGTACAGGTACTACGAGCAGTTCTTC	CASSLEYRYYEQFF
-	13	TRBV11-2	TRBJ2-1	-	TGTGCCAGCAGCCGGGGCTATCAGGAGACCCAGTTCTTC	CASSRGYQETQFF
-	15	TRBV12-3/TRBV12-4	TRBJ2-3	-	TGTGCCAGCAGTTTTAGCCAGGGGTTAACAGATACGCAGTATTTT	CASSFSQGLTDTQYF
-	13	TRBV20-1	TRBJ1-2	-	TGCAGTGCTAGTGACACTCCGGGCTATGGCTACACCTTC	CSASDTPGYGYTF
-	15	TRBV4-3	TRBJ1-5	few	TGCGCCAGCAGCCATGAGTCCCGGGGTGGTCAGCCCCAGCATTTT	CASSHESRGGQPQHF
-	16	TRBV6-5	TRBJ2-3	few	TGTGCCAGCAGTTACCAGGACCCACGGGGAAAAGATACGCAGTATTTT	CASSYQDPRGKDTQYF
TRBD2	16	TRBV4-2	TRBJ2-3	-	TGTGCCAGCAGCCCCCAAGCGGGGGGAGGCACAGATACGCAGTATTTT	CASSPQAGGGTDTQYF
-	14	TRBV7-2	TRBJ2-7	-	TGTGCCAGCAGCCGTCCCGACAGCTCCTACGAGCAGTACTTC	CASSRPDSSYEQYF
-	14	TRBV5-1	TRBJ1-2	-	TGCGCCAGCAGCGTGGATGAGTCCTACACTGGCTACACCTTC	CASSVDESYTGYTF
-	12	TRBV7-2	TRBJ1-2	many	TGTGCCAGCAGCCCACGAAGCGATAGCTACACCTTC	CASSPRSDSYTF
-	14	TRBV4-3	TRBJ2-1	few	TGCGCCAGCAGCCAAGAACCCGGGTACAATGAGCAGTTCTTC	CASSQEPGYNEQFF
-	16	TRBV4-3	TRBJ1-2	-	TGCGCCAGCAGCCAAGAAATTCGTCGACAGGACTATGGCTACACCTTC	CASSQEIRRQDYGYTF
-	15	TRBV7-2	TRBJ2-4	-	TGTGCCAGCAGCTTAGTTCGGCAATCCAAAAACATTCAGTACTTC	CASSLVRQSKNIQYF
-	13	TRBV6-6	TRBJ1-5	-	TGTGCCAGCAGTTTAGATACTTTTTTGGCCCAGCATTTT	CASSLDTFLAQHF
-	14	TRBV12-3/TRBV12-4	TRBJ1-5	few	TGTGCCAGCAGTTTACCGGGAGGACATCAGCCCCAGCATTTT	CASSLPGGHQPQHF
TRBD2	18	TRBV7-8	TRBJ2-3	-	TGTGCCAGCAGCTTATTGGGCGGGGGATCCTCTAGCACAGAGACGCAGTATTTT	CASSLLGGGSSSTETQYF
-	13	TRBV5-1	TRBJ2-1	-	TGCGCCAGCAGCTTGGGTGACCTGGATGAGCAGTTCTTC	CASSLGDLDEQFF
-	13	TRBV2	TRBJ1-2	few	TGTGCCAGCACCACCCAGGGTGGCCATGGCTACACCTTC	CASTTQGGHGYTF
TRBD1	14	TRBV10-3	TRBJ1-1	-	TGTGCCATTAGCTTAGACAGGGGCCATACTGAAGCTTTCTTT	CAISLDRGHTEAFF
TRBD1	13	TRBV5-1	TRBJ2-7	-	TGCGCCAGCAGACAGGGGGCCGGCTACGAGCAGTACTTC	CASRQGAGYEQYF
-	14	TRBV10-3	TRBJ2-1	-	TGTGCCATCAGAGGGGAGTCCTCCTACAATGAGCAGTTCTTC	CAIRGESSYNEQFF
TRBD1	20	TRBV6-2/TRBV6-3	TRBJ1-1	few	TGTGCCAGCAGTTACCTCGGGACAGGGGGCGTTCAGGGGGTAGGCACTGAAGCTTTCTTT	CASSYLGTGGVQGVGTEAFF